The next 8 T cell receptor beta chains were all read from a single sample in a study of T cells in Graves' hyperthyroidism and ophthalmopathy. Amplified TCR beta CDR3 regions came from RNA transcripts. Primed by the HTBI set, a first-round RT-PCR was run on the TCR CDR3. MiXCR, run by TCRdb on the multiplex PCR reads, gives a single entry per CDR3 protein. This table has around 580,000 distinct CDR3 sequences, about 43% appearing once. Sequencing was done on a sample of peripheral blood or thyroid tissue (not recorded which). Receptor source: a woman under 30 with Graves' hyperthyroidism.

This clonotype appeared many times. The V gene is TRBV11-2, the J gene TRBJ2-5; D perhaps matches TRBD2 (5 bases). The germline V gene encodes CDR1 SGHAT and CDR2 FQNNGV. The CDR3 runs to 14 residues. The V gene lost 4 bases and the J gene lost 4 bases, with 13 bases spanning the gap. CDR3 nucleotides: TGTGCCAGCAGCTCACCGAGGGTGGGAGAGACCCAGTACTTC. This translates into CASSSPRVGETQYF.

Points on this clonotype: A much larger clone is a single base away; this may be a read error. Written as DNA, the CDR3 is TGTACCAGCAGCGCCTCCGGGACGGGGAATTCACCCCTCCACTTT. This sequence encodes CTSSASGTGNSPLHF. The V call is TRBV9, the J call TRBJ1-6; D perhaps matches TRBD1 (5 bases). The CDR3 is 15 amino acids. Germline V gene sequence: CDR1 SGDLS, CDR2 YYNGEE.

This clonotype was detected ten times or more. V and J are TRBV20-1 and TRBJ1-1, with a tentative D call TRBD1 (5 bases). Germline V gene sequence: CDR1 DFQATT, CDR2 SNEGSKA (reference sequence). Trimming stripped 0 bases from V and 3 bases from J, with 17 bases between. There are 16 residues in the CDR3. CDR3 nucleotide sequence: TGCAGTGCTAGAGATTTATTTAAACAGGACGACACTGAAGCTTTCTTT. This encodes CSARDLFKQDDTEAFF.

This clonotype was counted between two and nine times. The CDR3 region is CSARDVESAEAFF. CDR3 bases: TGCAGTGCTAGAGATGTTGAGTCCGCTGAAGCTTTCTTT. The chain has TRBV20-1 and TRBJ1-1, with unresolved D. Trimming pared 0 bases from V and 6 bases from J, leaving 11 bases between. The CDR3 contains 13 residues. CDR1 is DFQATT, CDR2 SNEGSKA, per germline (reference sequence).

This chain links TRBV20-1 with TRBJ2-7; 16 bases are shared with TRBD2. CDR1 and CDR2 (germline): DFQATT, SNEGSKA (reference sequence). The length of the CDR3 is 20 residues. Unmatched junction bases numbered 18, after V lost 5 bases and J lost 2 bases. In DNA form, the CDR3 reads TGCAGTGCTCCGGGGACTAGCGGGAGGGAAACCCACCACTTAACCTACGAGCAGTACTTC. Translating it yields CSAPGTSGRETHHLTYEQYF.

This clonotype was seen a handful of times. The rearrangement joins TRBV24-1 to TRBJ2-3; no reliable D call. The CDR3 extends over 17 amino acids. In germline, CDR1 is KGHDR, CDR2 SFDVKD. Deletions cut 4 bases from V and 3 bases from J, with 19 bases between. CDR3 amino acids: CATSESPGSRWTDTQYF. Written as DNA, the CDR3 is TGTGCCACCAGTGAATCCCCGGGTTCCAGATGGACAGATACGCAGTATTTT.

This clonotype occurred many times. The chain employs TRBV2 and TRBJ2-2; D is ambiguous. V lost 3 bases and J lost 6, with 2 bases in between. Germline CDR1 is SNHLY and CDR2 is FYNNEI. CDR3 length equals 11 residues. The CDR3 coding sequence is TGTGCCAGCAGTGATCCCGGGGAGCTGTTTTTT. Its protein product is CASSDPGELFF.

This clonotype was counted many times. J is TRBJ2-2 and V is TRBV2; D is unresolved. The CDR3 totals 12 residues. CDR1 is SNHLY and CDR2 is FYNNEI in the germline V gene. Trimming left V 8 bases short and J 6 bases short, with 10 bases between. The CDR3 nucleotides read TGTGCCAGCCTAACCCCGGCCGGGGAGCTGTTTTTT. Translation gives CASLTPAGELFF.